Listed below are T cell receptor beta chains from one sample, sequenced in a study of blood T cells in healthy people across ages. TCRdb re-called the 5' RACE reads with MiXCR, one entry per CDR3 protein. Among 910,000 or so distinct CDR3 sequences listed, 51% were seen once. The sequenced sample was blood. The source of these receptors is an older woman in good health. CDR3s include the opening cysteine and the closing phenylalanine or tryptophan. The D gene is left open where the match is weak. Part of the rows lack a size; the others show once, few, many or a class for expanded clones.

j_call d_call v_call clone_size cdr3_aa cdr3_nt
TRBJ1-1 . TRBV28 . CASSGIGTRMDTEAFF TGTGCCAGCAGTGGGATCGGGACCCGGATGGACACTGAAGCTTTCTTT
TRBJ1-6 . TRBV20-1 . CSARGGQFPLHF TGCAGTGCTAGGGGGGGCCAATTCCCCCTCCACTTT
TRBJ1-5 . TRBV29-1 few CSVSQGSNQPQHF TGCAGCGTTTCTCAGGGTAGCAATCAGCCCCAGCATTTT
TRBJ2-5 . TRBV9 . CASSVAGETQYF TGTGCCAGCAGCGTGGCGGGAGAGACCCAGTACTTC
TRBJ2-7 TRBD2 TRBV28 once CASSLRMGREFNEQYF TGTGCCAGCAGTTTGAGGATGGGGCGGGAGTTCAACGAGCAGTACTTC
TRBJ1-4 TRBD1 TRBV2 . CASSEAEIGQGDEKLFF TGTGCCAGCAGTGAAGCGGAGATCGGACAGGGAGATGAAAAACTGTTTTTT
TRBJ2-7 TRBD2 TRBV6-4 . CASQRDYNEQYF TGTGCCAGCCAAAGGGACTACAATGAGCAGTACTTC
TRBJ2-6 . TRBV6-2/TRBV6-3 . CASSFMHGANVLTF TGTGCCAGCAGTTTTATGCATGGGGCCAACGTCCTGACTTTC
TRBJ2-7 . TRBV9 . CASSVGTLNYEQYF TGTGCCAGCAGCGTAGGGACCTTAAACTACGAGCAGTACTTC
TRBJ2-3 TRBD2 TRBV7-8 . CASTEAGAGFTQYF TGTGCCAGCACCGAAGCGGGAGCCGGGTTTACGCAGTATTTT